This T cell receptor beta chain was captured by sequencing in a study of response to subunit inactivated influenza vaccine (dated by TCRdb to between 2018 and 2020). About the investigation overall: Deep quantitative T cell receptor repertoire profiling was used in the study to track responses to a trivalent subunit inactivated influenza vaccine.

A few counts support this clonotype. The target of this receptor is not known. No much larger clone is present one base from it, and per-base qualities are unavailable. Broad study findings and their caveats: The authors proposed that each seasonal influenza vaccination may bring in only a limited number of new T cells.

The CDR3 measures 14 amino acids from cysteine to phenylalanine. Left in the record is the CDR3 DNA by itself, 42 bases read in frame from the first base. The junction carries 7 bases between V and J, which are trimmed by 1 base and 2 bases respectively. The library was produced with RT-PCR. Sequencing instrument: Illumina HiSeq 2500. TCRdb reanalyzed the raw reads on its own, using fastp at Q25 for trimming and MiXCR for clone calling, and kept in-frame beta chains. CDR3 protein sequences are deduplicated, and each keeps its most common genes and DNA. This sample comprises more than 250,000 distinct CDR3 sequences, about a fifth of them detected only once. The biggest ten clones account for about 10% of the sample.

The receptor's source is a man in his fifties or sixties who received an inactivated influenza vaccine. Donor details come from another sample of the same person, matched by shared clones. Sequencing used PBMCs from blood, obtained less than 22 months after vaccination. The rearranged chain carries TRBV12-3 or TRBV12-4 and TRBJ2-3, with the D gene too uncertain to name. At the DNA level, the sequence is TGTGCCAGCAGTTTAGTAGGGTCCACAGATACGCAGTATTTT. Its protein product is CASSLVGSTDTQYF.